This TCR beta chain was identified during a study of CD8+ T cells in alopecia areata. Points from the study as a whole: Tofacitinib delivered significant drops in scalp clonality and in expanded CD8+ clones among the top 100.

Sequencing templates came from extracted RNA that was reverse transcribed into cDNA. Only in-frame clones appear in the TCRdb table, and some are missing; sequencing was by immunoSEQ multiplex PCR. The sample consists of roughly 120,000 clones, approximately 55% of them appearing once. This clone was seen once. Its antigen is undetermined. Treatment defined: oral pan-JAK inhibitor, 5-10 mg twice daily. The V gene's germline CDR1 is MGHRA and CDR2 YSYEKL. The CDR3 covers 16 residues. V was pared by 1 base and J by 1 base, with 12 bases between. The V gene is TRBV4-1, the J gene TRBJ2-3; D not resolved. This sequence was found in a human donor with alopecia areata. Sequencing used CD4+ T cells sorted from blood, obtained at week 24, from a patient treated with tofacitinib. DNA for the CDR3: TGCGCCAGCAGCCAAGGGCACGGAACAGGCACAGATACGCAGTATTTT. This gives the protein CASSQGHGTGTDTQYF.